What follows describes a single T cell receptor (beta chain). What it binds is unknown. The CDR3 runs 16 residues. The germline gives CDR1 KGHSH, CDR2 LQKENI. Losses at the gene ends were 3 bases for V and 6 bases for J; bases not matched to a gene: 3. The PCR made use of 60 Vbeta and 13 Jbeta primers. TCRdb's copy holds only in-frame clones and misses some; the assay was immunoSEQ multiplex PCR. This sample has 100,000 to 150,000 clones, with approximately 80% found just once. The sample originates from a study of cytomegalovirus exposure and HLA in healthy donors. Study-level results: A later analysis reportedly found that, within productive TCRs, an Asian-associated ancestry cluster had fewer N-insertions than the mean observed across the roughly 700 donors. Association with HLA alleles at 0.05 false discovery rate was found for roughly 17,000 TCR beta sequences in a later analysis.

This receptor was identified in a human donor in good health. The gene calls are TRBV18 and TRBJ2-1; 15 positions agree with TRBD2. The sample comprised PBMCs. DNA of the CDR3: TGTGCCAGCTCACCGCCGGGACTAGCGGGAGGCAATGAGCAGTTCTTC. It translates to CASSPPGLAGGNEQFF.